This TCR beta chain was identified during a study of blood T cell repertoires in COVID-19. The trim removed 6 bases at V and 5 bases at J, leaving 17 bases unmatched. CDR1 is SQVTM, CDR2 ANQGSEA, per germline. This CDR3 has 17 amino acids. Original analysis: Estimation of nucleated cell counts was performed using reference gene primer amplification. Measured with immunoSEQ multiplex PCR; TCRdb has only the in-frame clones, and not every one. The DNA gave D and trimming, while V, J and clone size come from that table. The sample yields 200,000 to 250,000 clones, 85% to 90% seen once. Recruits, aged 18 to 89 years, lived in 24 US areas.

The specimen was PBMCs or T cells enriched from blood (not recorded which). The clonotype was recovered from a woman between 50 and 59 years old with acute COVID-19. The chain uses TRBV29-1 and TRBJ2-2; TRBD2 agrees at 8 bases. CDR3 amino acids: CSVRGRAAGAWTGELFF. In DNA form, the CDR3 reads TGCAGCGTCAGGGGACGGGCAGCGGGAGCGTGGACCGGGGAGCTGTTTTTT.